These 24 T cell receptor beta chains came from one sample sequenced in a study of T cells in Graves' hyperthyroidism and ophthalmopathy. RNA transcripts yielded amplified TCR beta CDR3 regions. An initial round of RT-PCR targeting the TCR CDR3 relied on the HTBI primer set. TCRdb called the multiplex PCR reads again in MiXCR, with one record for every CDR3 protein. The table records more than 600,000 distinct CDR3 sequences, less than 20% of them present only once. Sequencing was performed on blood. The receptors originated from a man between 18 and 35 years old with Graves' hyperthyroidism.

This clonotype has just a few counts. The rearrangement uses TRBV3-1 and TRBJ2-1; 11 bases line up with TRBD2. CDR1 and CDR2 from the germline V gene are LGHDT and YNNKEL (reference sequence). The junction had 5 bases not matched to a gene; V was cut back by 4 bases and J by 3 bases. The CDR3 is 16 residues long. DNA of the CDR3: TGTGCCAGCAGCCCCGGGACTAGCGGAATCTACAATGAGCAGTTCTTC. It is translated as CASSPGTSGIYNEQFF.

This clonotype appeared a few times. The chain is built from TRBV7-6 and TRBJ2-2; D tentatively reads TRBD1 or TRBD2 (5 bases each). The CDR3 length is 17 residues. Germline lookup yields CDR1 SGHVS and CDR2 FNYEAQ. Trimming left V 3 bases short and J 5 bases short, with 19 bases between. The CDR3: CASSFITGTTKTGELFF. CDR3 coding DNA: TGTGCCAGCAGCTTCATAACCGGGACCACTAAAACCGGGGAGCTGTTTTTT. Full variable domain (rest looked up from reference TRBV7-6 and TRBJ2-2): GAGVSQSPRYKVTKRGQDVALRCDPISGHVSLYWYRQALGQGPEFLTYFNYEAQQDKSGLPNDRFSAERPEGSISTLTIQRTEQRDSAMYRCASSFITGTTKTGELFFGEGSRLTVL.

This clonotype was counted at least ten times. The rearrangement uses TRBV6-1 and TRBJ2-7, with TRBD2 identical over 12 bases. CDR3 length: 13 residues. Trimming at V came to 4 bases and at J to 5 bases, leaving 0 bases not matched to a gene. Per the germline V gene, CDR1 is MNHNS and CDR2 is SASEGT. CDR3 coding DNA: TGTGCCAGCAGTGGGACTAGCGGGAACGAGCAGTACTTC. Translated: CASSGTSGNEQYF.

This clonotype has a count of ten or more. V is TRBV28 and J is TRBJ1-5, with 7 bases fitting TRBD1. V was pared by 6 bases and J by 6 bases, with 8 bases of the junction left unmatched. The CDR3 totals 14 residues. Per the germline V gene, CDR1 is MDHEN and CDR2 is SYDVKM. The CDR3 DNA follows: TGTGCCAGCAGCCCGACAGGGTTCGGTCAGCCCCAGCATTTT. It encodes CASSPTGFGQPQHF.

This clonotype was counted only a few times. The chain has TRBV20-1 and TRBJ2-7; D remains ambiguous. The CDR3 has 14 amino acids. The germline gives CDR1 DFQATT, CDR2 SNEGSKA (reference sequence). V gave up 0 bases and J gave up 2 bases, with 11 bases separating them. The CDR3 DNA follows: TGCAGTGCTAGAGATAGGCGGCCTCCCTACGAGCAGTACTTC. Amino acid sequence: CSARDRRPPYEQYF.

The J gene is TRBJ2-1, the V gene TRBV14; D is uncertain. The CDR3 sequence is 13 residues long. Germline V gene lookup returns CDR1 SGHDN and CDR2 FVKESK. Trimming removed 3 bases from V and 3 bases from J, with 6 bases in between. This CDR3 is CASSHGGYNEQFF. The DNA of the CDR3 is TGTGCCAGCAGCCACGGCGGCTACAATGAGCAGTTCTTC.

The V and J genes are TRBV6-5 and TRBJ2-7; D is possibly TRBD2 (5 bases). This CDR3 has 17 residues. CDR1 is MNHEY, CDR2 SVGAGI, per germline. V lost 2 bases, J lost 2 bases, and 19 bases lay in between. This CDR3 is CASSYTVGRALTYEQYF. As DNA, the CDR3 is TGTGCCAGCAGTTACACGGTCGGGCGGGCCCTTACCTACGAGCAGTACTTC.

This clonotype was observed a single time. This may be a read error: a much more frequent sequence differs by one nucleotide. For the CDR3, the DNA is TGTGCCAGCAGCTACACAGGGGCCGAAAACATTCAGTACTTC. This encodes CASSYTGAENIQYF. The V gene is TRBV2, the J gene TRBJ2-4; 7 bases match TRBD1. This CDR3 is built from 14 residues. CDR1 is SNHLY and CDR2 is FYNNEI in the germline V gene. Trimming took 6 bases from V and 5 from J; bases not matched to a gene: 7.

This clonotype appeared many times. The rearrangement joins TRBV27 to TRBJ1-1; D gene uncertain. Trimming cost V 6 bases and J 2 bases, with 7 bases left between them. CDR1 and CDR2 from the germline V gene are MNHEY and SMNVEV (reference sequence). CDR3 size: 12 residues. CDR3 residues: CASSNRNTEAFF. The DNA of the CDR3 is TGTGCCAGCAGCAACCGCAACACTGAAGCTTTCTTT.

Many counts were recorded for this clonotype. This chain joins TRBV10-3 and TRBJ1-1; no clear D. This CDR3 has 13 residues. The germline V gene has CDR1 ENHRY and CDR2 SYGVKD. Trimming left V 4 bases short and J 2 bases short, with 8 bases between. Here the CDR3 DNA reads TGTGCCATCAGTGCGGACCGCAACACTGAAGCTTTCTTT. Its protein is CAISADRNTEAFF.

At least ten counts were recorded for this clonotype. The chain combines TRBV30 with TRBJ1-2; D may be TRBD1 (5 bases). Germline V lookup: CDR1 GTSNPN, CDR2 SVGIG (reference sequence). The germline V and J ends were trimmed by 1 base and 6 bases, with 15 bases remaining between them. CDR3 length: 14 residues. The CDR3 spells CAWSGLGTANGYTF. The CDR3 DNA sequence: TGTGCCTGGAGTGGACTCGGGACGGCTAATGGCTACACCTTC.

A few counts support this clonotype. The CDR3 sequence is CASRPSRGPGDEQYF. DNA of the CDR3: TGTGCCAGCAGGCCCTCTCGGGGGCCGGGGGACGAGCAGTACTTC. The V call is TRBV28, the J call TRBJ2-7; D may correspond to TRBD1 or TRBD2 (6 bases each). V shed 6 bases and J shed 5 bases, with 20 bases lying between them. The germline V gene encodes CDR1 MDHEN and CDR2 SYDVKM. The CDR3 has 15 amino acids.

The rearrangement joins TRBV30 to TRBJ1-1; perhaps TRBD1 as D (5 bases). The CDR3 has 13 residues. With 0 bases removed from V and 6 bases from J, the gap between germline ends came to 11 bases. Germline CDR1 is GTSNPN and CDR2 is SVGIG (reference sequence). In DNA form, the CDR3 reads TGTGCCTGGAGTGTACCCGGGGCAGCTGAAGCTTTCTTT. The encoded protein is CAWSVPGAAEAFF.

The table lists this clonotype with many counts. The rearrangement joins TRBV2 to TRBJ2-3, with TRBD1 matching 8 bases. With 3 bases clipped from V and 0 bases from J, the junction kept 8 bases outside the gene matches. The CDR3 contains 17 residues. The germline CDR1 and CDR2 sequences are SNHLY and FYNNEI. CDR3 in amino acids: CASSEPGGASSTDTQYF. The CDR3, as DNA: TGTGCCAGCAGTGAGCCAGGGGGCGCGTCTAGCACAGATACGCAGTATTTT.

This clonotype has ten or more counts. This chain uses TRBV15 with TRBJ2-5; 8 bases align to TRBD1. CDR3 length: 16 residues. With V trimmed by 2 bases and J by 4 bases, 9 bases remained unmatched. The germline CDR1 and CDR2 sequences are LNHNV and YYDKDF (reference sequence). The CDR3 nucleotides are TGTGCCACCAGCAGACCTAGGACAGGGATGGGAGAGACCCAGTACTTC. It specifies CATSRPRTGMGETQYF.

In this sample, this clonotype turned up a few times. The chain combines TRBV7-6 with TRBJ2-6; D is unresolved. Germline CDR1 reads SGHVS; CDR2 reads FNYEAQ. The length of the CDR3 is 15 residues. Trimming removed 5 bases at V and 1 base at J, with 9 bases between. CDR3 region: CASSQAPSGANVLTF. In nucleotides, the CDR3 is TGTGCCAGCAGCCAAGCCCCTTCTGGGGCCAACGTCCTGACTTTC.

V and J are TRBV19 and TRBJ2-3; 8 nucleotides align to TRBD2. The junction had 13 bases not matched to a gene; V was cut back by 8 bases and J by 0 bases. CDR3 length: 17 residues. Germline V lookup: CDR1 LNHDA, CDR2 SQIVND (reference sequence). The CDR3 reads CASGGLAGTTSTDTQYF. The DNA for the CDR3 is TGTGCCAGTGGCGGGCTAGCGGGCACAACTAGCACAGATACGCAGTATTTT.

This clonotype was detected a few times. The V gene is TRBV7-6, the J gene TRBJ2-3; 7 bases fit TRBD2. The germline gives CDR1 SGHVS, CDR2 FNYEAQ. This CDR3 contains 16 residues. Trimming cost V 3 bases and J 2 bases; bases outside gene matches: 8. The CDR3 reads CASSLRIAGYTDTQYF. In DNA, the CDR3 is TGTGCCAGCAGCTTGCGTATAGCGGGTTACACAGATACGCAGTATTTT.

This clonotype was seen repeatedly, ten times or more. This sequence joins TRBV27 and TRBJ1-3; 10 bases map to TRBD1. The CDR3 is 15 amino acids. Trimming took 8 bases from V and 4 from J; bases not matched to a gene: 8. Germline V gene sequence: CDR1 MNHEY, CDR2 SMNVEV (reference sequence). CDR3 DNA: TGTGCCAGCGGACCATGGGACAGGGGAGGAAACACCATATATTTT. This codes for CASGPWDRGGNTIYF.

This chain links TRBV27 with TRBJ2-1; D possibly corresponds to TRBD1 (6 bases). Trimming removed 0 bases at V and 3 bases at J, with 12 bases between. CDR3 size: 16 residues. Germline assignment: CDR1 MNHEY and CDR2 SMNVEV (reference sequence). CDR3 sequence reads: CASSLSRTAVYNEQFF. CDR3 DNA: TGTGCCAGCAGTTTATCCAGGACAGCGGTCTACAATGAGCAGTTCTTC.

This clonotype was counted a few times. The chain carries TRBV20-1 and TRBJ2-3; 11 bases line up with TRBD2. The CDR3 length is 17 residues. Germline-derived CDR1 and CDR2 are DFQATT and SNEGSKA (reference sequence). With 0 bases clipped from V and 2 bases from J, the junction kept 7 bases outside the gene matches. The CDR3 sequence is CSAREASGGMITDTQYF. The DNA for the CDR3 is TGCAGTGCTAGAGAAGCTAGCGGGGGGATGATCACAGATACGCAGTATTTT.

The CDR3 region is CASSYSTGLGETQYF. The CDR3, as DNA: TGTGCCAGCAGTTACTCGACTGGGTTAGGAGAGACCCAGTACTTC. The chain combines TRBV6-6 with TRBJ2-5, with unresolved D. The CDR3 has 15 amino acids. Germline CDR1 and CDR2: MNHNY and SVGAGI (reference sequence). Trimming took off 0 bases at V and 4 bases at J, with 12 bases between the two ends.

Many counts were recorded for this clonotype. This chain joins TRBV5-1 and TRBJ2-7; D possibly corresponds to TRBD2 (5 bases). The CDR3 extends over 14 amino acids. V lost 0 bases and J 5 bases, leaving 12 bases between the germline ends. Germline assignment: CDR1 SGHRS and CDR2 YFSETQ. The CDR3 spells CASSLVGRNHEQYF. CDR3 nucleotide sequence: TGCGCCAGCAGCTTGGTGGGGAGAAACCACGAGCAGTACTTC.

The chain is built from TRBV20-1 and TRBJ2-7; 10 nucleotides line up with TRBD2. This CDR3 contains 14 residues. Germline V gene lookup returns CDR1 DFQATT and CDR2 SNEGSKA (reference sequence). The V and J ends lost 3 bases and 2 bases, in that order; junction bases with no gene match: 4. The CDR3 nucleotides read TGCAGTGCTAGCACTAGCGGGGTTCCCTACGAGCAGTACTTC. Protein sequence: CSASTSGVPYEQYF.